These T cell receptor beta chains were read from a single sample in a study of technical replicates of blood from a few donors. Method: immunoSEQ multiplex PCR; TCRdb's copy keeps in-frame clones and lacks some. The table has 9,000 to 15,000 clones, around 93% seen once. The sample comprised PBMCs. The source is a human donor in good health. The CDR3 runs from the conserved cysteine through the conserved F or W. A D gene is named only where the DNA matches it firmly. A row's size may be missing; if present it is once, few, many or a size class.

v_gene	d_gene	j_gene	abundance	CDR3nt	CDR3aa
TRBV7-9	-	TRBJ2-3	-	TGTGCCAGCAGCACTAGCACAGATACGCAGTATTTT	CASSTSTDTQYF
TRBV29-1	-	TRBJ1-2	-	TGCAGCGTTGAAGAGGGAGTCGATGGCTACACCTTC	CSVEEGVDGYTF
TRBV7-6	TRBD1	TRBJ2-6	-	TGTGCCAGCAGCGCGAGACAGGGGGCATCTGGGGCCAACGTCCTGACTTTC	CASSARQGASGANVLTF
TRBV28	TRBD2	TRBJ2-1	-	TGTGCCAGCAGTCCTCCTTTGGGCAGCGGGAGTTATGAGCAGTTCTTC	CASSPPLGSGSYEQFF
TRBV14	-	TRBJ2-7	-	TGTGCCAGCAGCCACCCGGACAGTCCCTACGAGCAGTACTTC	CASSHPDSPYEQYF
TRBV2	TRBD1	TRBJ2-7	-	TGTGCCACTAGGACAGGGGGCGGCTCCTACGAGCAGTACTTC	CATRTGGGSYEQYF
TRBV6-4	-	TRBJ1-2	-	TGTGCCAGCAGTGACTCTAACAGGGATTACACCTTC	CASSDSNRDYTF
TRBV4-1	TRBD1	TRBJ1-4	-	TGCGCCAGCAGACACAGTGAGACAGGGGGCAATGAAAAACTGTTTTTT	CASRHSETGGNEKLFF
TRBV29-1	-	TRBJ2-7	-	TGCAGCGTCCCACGGGGGGCGAGGACCTACGAGCAGTACTTC	CSVPRGARTYEQYF
TRBV28	TRBD2	TRBJ2-7	-	TGTGCCAGCAGTTCCACTAGCGGTCCCTCCTACGAGCAGTACTTC	CASSSTSGPSYEQYF
TRBV9	-	TRBJ1-4	-	TGTGCCAGCAGCCCAGGACAGCTCAATGAAAAACTGTTTTTT	CASSPGQLNEKLFF
TRBV2	-	TRBJ2-6	-	TGTGCCAGCCATAGCTCTGGGGCCAACGTCCTGACTTTC	CASHSSGANVLTF
TRBV6-5	-	TRBJ1-2	-	TGTGCCAGCAGTTACCCCACGACAGGCGGCTATGGCTACACCTTC	CASSYPTTGGYGYTF
TRBV20-1	-	TRBJ2-7	-	TGCAGTGCTTCCGAGGAGCAGTACTTC	CSASEEQYF
TRBV11-2	-	TRBJ2-7	-	TGTGCCAGCAGCTTAGCGCCAGGGGTTCTGTGGGAGCAGTACTTC	CASSLAPGVLWEQYF
TRBV5-1	-	TRBJ1-4	few	TGCGCCAGCAGCTTGGCAGGCACAACTAATGAAAAACTGTTTTTT	CASSLAGTTNEKLFF
TRBV18	-	TRBJ1-2	-	TGTGCCAGCTCACCTCCGGCAGGGCTTGGCTACACCTTC	CASSPPAGLGYTF
TRBV11-1	TRBD1	TRBJ1-1	-	TGTGCCAGCGCCGAACAGGGGGCGCGGACTGAAGCTTTCTTT	CASAEQGARTEAFF
TRBV2	TRBD2	TRBJ2-1	-	TGTGCCAGCCTCCGGACCACGGGAGGGGCTGATGAGCAGTTCTTC	CASLRTTGGADEQFF
TRBV28	-	TRBJ1-2	-	TGTGCCAGCAGTACAGGGCGCAGGGGCTACACCTTC	CASSTGRRGYTF
TRBV29-1	TRBD2	TRBJ2-7	once	TGCAGCGTGGAATATGTTTTGTTTTGGGGGGGTCCTGACTACGAGCAGTACTTC	CSVEYVLFWGGPDYEQYF
TRBV5-6	-	TRBJ1-1	-	TGTGCCAGCAGCTATGGGGGCGGGAACACTGAAGCTTTCTTT	CASSYGGGNTEAFF
TRBV6-5	TRBD1	TRBJ2-7	-	TGTGCCAGCAGTCAAACCGGGACAGACCACTACGAGCAGTACTTC	CASSQTGTDHYEQYF
TRBV19	TRBD1	TRBJ1-4	-	TGTGCCAGTAGTATAACGGGACAGTCGGGCGAAAAACTGTTTTTT	CASSITGQSGEKLFF
TRBV7-9	-	TRBJ1-4	-	TGTGCCAGCAGCTTAGCCGACAGTCGAAAACTGTTTTTT	CASSLADSRKLFF
TRBV29-1	-	TRBJ2-3	-	TGCAGCGCAAGGGGGGACAGTGATACGCAGTATTTT	CSARGDSDTQYF
TRBV5-4	TRBD2	TRBJ2-7	-	TGTGCCAGCAGCTTGGTCGCGGGAGAGGGCTACGAGCAGTACTTC	CASSLVAGEGYEQYF
TRBV11-2	TRBD1	TRBJ1-3	-	TGTGCCAGCAGTCTTATGACAGGGGACTCTGGAAACACCATATATTTT	CASSLMTGDSGNTIYF
TRBV9	TRBD2	TRBJ2-5	-	TGTGCCAGCAGTTACAGCGGGAGGGGCCAAGAGACCCAGTACTTC	CASSYSGRGQETQYF
TRBV11-2	-	TRBJ1-1	-	TGTGCCAGCAGCTTAGGCCAGGGGAACACTGAAGCTTTCTTT	CASSLGQGNTEAFF
TRBV28	TRBD1	TRBJ2-3	few	TGTGCCAGCAGCCGACAGGGGTCAGATACGCAGTATTTT	CASSRQGSDTQYF
TRBV30	TRBD1	TRBJ1-3	-	TGTGCCTGGAGTGCCAAAGACAGGGCTGGAAACACCATATATTTT	CAWSAKDRAGNTIYF
TRBV30	-	TRBJ2-7	-	TGTGCCTGGAGTCCACGGGGGACTCAGAGCTCCTACGAGCAGTACTTC	CAWSPRGTQSSYEQYF
TRBV10-3	TRBD2	TRBJ2-1	-	TGTGCCATCAGTTGGCGGGAGGGCCGAAAGAATGAGCAGTTCTTC	CAISWREGRKNEQFF
TRBV25-1	-	TRBJ1-1	-	TGTGCCAGCAGTGAACTGCAGGGTGTCGGCACTGAAGCTTTCTTT	CASSELQGVGTEAFF
TRBV18	TRBD2	TRBJ2-4	-	TGTGCCAGCTCACCACCTCGGCTAGCGGGATTCGACATTCAGTACTTC	CASSPPRLAGFDIQYF
TRBV5-8	-	TRBJ2-6	once	TGTGCCAGCAGCACAGCGGGACACTTCTCTGGGGCCAACGTCCTGACTTTC	CASSTAGHFSGANVLTF
TRBV5-4	TRBD2	TRBJ2-7	few	TGTGCCAGCAGCTATGCTAGCGGTTCCTACGAGCAGTACTTC	CASSYASGSYEQYF
TRBV4-1	-	TRBJ1-5	-	TGCGCCAGCAGCCAAGAAACGACAGGCAATCAGCCCCAGCATTTT	CASSQETTGNQPQHF
TRBV7-6	-	TRBJ2-5	-	TGTGCCAGCAGCTTAGCCAGAAGGTCAGGGGAGACCCAGTACTTC	CASSLARRSGETQYF
TRBV7-8	-	TRBJ1-5	-	TGTGCCAGCAGCTTAGCTCGCGCCCTTAGCAATCAGCCCCAGCATTTT	CASSLARALSNQPQHF
TRBV27	TRBD2	TRBJ2-2	-	TGTGCCAGCAGTTGGGGACTAGCGGGTACGAGCGCCGGGGAGCTGTTTTTT	CASSWGLAGTSAGELFF
TRBV11-2	TRBD2	TRBJ2-1	-	TGTGCCAGCAGCCCCGGGACTAGCGGGAGTTATAATGAGCAGTTCTTC	CASSPGTSGSYNEQFF
TRBV27	-	TRBJ2-7	-	TGTGCCAGCAGTCCCCCAGGGGAGCAGTACTTC	CASSPPGEQYF
TRBV11-2	-	TRBJ2-7	-	TGTGCCAGCAGCTTAGAGGCCGGGAATGCCTACGAGCAGTACTTC	CASSLEAGNAYEQYF
TRBV27	TRBD1	TRBJ2-7	once	TGTGCCAGCAGTTTAGAGGGGACAGGGGGTACTAACTCCTACGAGCAGTACTTC	CASSLEGTGGTNSYEQYF
TRBV19	TRBD2	TRBJ2-5	-	TGTGCCAGTAACCGACGGGAGGGACAACAAGAGACCCAGTACTTC	CASNRREGQQETQYF
TRBV6-1	-	TRBJ2-7	-	TGTGCCAGCAGTGAGAGGATAAGTTCGCCGTACGAGCAGTACTTC	CASSERISSPYEQYF
TRBV5-1	-	TRBJ2-3	-	TGCGCCAGCTCCTACACAGATACGCAGTATTTT	CASSYTDTQYF
TRBV2	TRBD1	TRBJ2-7	-	TGTGCCAGCAGGGTCAGGACAGGGGGTCTCTACGAGCAGTACTTC	CASRVRTGGLYEQYF
TRBV6-1	-	TRBJ1-5	once	TGTGCCAGCAGTGAGAACAGATATAGCAATCAGCCCCAGCATTTT	CASSENRYSNQPQHF
TRBV15	TRBD1	TRBJ2-5	-	TGTGCCACCAGCAGGGACAGGAACCAAGAGACCCAGTACTTC	CATSRDRNQETQYF
TRBV5-1	-	TRBJ2-1	-	TGCGCCAGCAGCTCGGACTCCACGTACAATGAGCAGTTCTTC	CASSSDSTYNEQFF